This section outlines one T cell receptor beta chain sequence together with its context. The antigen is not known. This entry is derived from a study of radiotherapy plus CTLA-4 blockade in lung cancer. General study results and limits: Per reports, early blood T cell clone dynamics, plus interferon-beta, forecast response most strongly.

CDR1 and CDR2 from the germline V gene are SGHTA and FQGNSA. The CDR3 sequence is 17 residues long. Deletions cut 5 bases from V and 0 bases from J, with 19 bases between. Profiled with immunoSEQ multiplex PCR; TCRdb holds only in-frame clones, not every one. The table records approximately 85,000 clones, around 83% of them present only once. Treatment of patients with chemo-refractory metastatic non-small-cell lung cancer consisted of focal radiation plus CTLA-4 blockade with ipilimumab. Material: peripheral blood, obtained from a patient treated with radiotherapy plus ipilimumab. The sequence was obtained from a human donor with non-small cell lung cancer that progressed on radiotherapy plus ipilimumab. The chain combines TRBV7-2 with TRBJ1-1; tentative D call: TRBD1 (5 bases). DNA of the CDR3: TGTGCCAGCAGCCCTCCCGGACTACGGACATTGAACACTGAAGCTTTCTTT. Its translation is CASSPPGLRTLNTEAFF.